The 13 T cell receptor beta chains below come from one sample, sequenced in a study of blood T cell repertoires in COVID-19. The data were produced by immunoSEQ multiplex PCR, yet TCRdb's version contains in-frame clones alone and is incomplete. The sample yields some 380,000 clones, roughly 86% seen once. The sample taken for sequencing was PBMCs or T cells enriched from blood (not recorded which). Receptor source: a woman between 40 and 50 years old with acute COVID-19.

This sequence joins TRBV30 and TRBJ2-7; D possibly corresponds to TRBD1 (5 bases). Trimming shortened V by 3 bases and J by 4 bases, and 10 bases separated the two germline ends. This CDR3 is 12 amino acids long. Germline lookup yields CDR1 GTSNPN and CDR2 SVGIG (reference sequence). CDR3 loop: CAWRAGLYEQYF. CDR3 coding DNA: TGTGCCTGGAGAGCAGGGTTGTACGAGCAGTACTTC.

The chain uses TRBV29-1 and TRBJ1-1, with TRBD1 as a possible D gene (5 bases). V was shortened by 7 bases and J by 3 bases, with 21 bases between the two germline ends. Per germline, CDR1 SQVTM and CDR2 ANQGSEA. CDR3 size: 15 residues. In nucleotides, the CDR3 is TGCAGCGGCAGATTGGGGCAGGGCATAGACACTGAAGCTTTCTTT. It is translated as CSGRLGQGIDTEAFF.

The chain combines TRBV15 with TRBJ2-3; weak D call: TRBD1 (5 bases). The V end lost 1 base, the J end lost 5 bases, and 10 bases lay between the germline ends. The germline V gene encodes CDR1 LNHNV and CDR2 YYDKDF (reference sequence). The CDR3 is 14 amino acids. DNA for the CDR3: TGTGCCACCAGCAGAGTCCAGGGCGAAGATACGCAGTATTTT. It specifies CATSRVQGEDTQYF.

This clone is a singleton in its sample. The rearrangement uses TRBV7-9 and TRBJ1-1, with 10 bases matching TRBD1. In germline, CDR1 is SEHNR, CDR2 FQNEAQ (reference sequence). The trim removed 4 bases at V and 10 bases at J, leaving 9 bases unmatched. This CDR3 spans 14 amino acids. The CDR3 reads CASSYGQGVLRAFF. In DNA form, the CDR3 reads TGTGCCAGCAGCTACGGACAGGGGGTTTTAAGAGCTTTCTTT.

The V and J genes are TRBV15 and TRBJ1-4, with 11 bases fitting TRBD1. The V and J ends lost 1 base and 6 bases, in that order; junction bases with no gene match: 4. Looked up from germline, CDR1 is LNHNV and CDR2 is YYDKDF (reference sequence). This CDR3 has 16 residues. The CDR3 DNA is TGTGCCACCAGCAGAGGTGGGACAGGGGGGGATGAAAAACTGTTTTTT. Its protein product is CATSRGGTGGDEKLFF.

V is TRBV9 and J is TRBJ1-1; 10 nucleotides align to TRBD1. V lost 7 bases to trimming and J lost 4 bases; unmatched junction nucleotides: 4. The CDR3 is 13 residues long. CDR1 SGDLS and CDR2 YYNGEE come from the germline V gene. The CDR3 loop reads CASDRGPGTEAFF. CDR3 nucleotide sequence: TGTGCCAGCGACAGGGGGCCGGGCACTGAAGCTTTCTTT.

This chain connects TRBV19 to TRBJ2-7; a possible D gene is TRBD1 (6 bases). Trimming pared 2 bases from V and 6 bases from J, leaving 14 bases between. The CDR3 runs to 14 residues. Germline CDR1 reads LNHDA; CDR2 reads SQIVND (reference sequence). In DNA, the CDR3 is TGTGCCAGTAGTATAACCCCAGGGGCGGGCGAGCAGTACTTC. This codes for CASSITPGAGEQYF.

This chain connects TRBV27 to TRBJ1-2; 10 bases map to TRBD1. V lost 4 bases and J lost 2; bases outside the gene matches: 1. Germline V gene lookup returns CDR1 MNHEY and CDR2 SMNVEV (reference sequence). This CDR3 contains 14 residues. The CDR3 nucleotides are TGTGCCAGCAGTTGGGGACAGGGGAACTATGGCTACACCTTC. Translated: CASSWGQGNYGYTF.

The chain links TRBV19 to TRBJ1-3; D gene unclear. Trimming left V 1 base short and J 1 base short, with 11 bases between. The CDR3 extends over 16 amino acids. CDR1 LNHDA and CDR2 SQIVND come from the germline V gene (reference sequence). The CDR3 DNA sequence: TGTGCCAGTAGTATAGCGGAGGGATGGTCTGGAAACACCATATATTTT. Amino acids: CASSIAEGWSGNTIYF.

The chain links TRBV6-5 to TRBJ1-4; TRBD1 aligns across 8 bases. The trim removed 7 bases at V and 8 bases at J, leaving 6 bases unmatched. Germline loops: CDR1 MNHEY, CDR2 SVGAGI. CDR3 size: 13 residues. DNA of the CDR3: TGTGCCAGCATCAGGGGGCTCGGCGAAAAACTGTTTTTT. It yields the protein CASIRGLGEKLFF.

The V and J genes are TRBV12-3 or TRBV12-4 and TRBJ2-5; D gene uncertain. V was pared by 7 bases and J by 5 bases, with 14 bases between. This CDR3 spans 13 amino acids. CDR3 in amino acids: CASTLQVSETQYF. CDR3 DNA: TGTGCCAGCACCCTCCAGGTTTCGGAGACCCAGTACTTC.

The rearrangement uses TRBV24-1 and TRBJ1-1; a possible D gene is TRBD1 (5 bases). V was clipped by 2 bases and J by 11 bases, with 17 bases between them. This CDR3 comprises 14 residues. Per the germline V gene, CDR1 is KGHDR and CDR2 is SFDVKD. This chain's CDR3 is CATSDSGRQGKAFF. CDR3 DNA sequence: TGTGCCACCAGTGATTCCGGACGGCAGGGCAAGGCTTTCTTT.

CDR3 DNA: TGTGCCAGCAGGCTAGCGGGGAAAGAGACCCAGTACTTC. It is translated as CASRLAGKETQYF. This chain links TRBV27 with TRBJ2-5, with 9 positions matching TRBD2. This CDR3 region has 13 residues. Looked up from germline, CDR1 is MNHEY and CDR2 is SMNVEV (reference sequence). The V gene end was trimmed by 6 bases and the J gene end by 3 bases; junction bases not matched to a gene: 2.